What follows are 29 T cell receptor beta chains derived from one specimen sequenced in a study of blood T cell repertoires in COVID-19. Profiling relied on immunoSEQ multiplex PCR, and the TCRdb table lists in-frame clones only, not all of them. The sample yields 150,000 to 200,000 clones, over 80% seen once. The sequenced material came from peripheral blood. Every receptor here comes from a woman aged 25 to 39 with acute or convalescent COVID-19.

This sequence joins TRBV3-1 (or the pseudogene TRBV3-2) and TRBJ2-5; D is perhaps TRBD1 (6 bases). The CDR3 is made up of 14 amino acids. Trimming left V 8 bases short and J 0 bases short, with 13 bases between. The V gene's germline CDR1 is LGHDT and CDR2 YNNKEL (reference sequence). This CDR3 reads CASRRGSNQETQYF. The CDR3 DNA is TGTGCCAGCCGCAGGGGTTCGAACCAAGAGACCCAGTACTTC.

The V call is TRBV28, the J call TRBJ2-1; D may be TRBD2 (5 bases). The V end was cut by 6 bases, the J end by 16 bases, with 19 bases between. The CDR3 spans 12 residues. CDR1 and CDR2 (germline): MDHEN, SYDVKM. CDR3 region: CASRPPGERNFF. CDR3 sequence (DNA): TGTGCCAGCAGGCCCCCCGGGGAACGTAATTTCTTC.

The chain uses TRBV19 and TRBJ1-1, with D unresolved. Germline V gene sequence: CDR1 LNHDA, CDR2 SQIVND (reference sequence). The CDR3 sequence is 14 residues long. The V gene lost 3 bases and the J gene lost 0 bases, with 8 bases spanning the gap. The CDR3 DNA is TGTGCCAGTAGTATGTACGACATGAACACTGAAGCTTTCTTT. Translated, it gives CASSMYDMNTEAFF. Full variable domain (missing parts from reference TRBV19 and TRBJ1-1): DGGITQSPKYLFRKEGQNVTLSCEQNLNHDAMYWYRQDPGQGLRLIYYSQIVNDFQKGDIAEGYSVSREKKESFPLTVTSAQKNPTAFYLCASSMYDMNTEAFFGQGTRLTVV.

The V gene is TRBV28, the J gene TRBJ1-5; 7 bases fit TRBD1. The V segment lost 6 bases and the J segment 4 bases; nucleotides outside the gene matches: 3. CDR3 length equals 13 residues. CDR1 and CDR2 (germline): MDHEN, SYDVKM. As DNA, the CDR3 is TGTGCCAGCAGGGGGACAGTGAATCAGCCCCAGCATTTT. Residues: CASRGTVNQPQHF.

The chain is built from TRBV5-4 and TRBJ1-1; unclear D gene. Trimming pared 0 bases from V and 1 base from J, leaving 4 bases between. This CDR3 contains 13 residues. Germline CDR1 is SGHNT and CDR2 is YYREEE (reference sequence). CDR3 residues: CASSLAWNTEAFF. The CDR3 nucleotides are TGTGCCAGCAGCTTGGCTTGGAACACTGAAGCTTTCTTT. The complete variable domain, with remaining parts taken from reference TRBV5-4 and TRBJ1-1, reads ETGVTQSPTHLIKTRGQQVTLRCSSQSGHNTVSWYQQALGQGPQFIFQYYREEENGRGNFPPRFSGLQFPNYSSELNVNALELDDSALYLCASSLAWNTEAFFGQGTRLTVV.

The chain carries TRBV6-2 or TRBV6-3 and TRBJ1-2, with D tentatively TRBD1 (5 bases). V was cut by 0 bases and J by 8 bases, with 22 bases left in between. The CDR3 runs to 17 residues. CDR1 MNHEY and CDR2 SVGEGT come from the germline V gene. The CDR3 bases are TGTGCCAGCAGTTACTCGATTCCACAAGGGGTTCTTCGGGGCTACACCTTC. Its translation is CASSYSIPQGVLRGYTF.

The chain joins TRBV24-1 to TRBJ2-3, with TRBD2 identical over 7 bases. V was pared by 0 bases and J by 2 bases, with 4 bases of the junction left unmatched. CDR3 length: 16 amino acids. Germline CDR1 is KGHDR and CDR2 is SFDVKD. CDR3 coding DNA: TGTGCCACCAGTGATTTGAAAGCGGGGACCACAGATACGCAGTATTTT. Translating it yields CATSDLKAGTTDTQYF.

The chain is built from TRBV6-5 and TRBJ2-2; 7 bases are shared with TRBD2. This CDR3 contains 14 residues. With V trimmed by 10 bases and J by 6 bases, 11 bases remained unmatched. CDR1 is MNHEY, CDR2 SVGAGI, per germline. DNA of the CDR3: TGTGCCAACGGGGGGAGGGTGAGGGCCGGGGAGCTGTTTTTT. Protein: CANGGRVRAGELFF.

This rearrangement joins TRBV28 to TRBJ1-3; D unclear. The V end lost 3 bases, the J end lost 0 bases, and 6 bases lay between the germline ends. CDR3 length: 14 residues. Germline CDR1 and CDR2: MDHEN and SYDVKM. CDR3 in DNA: TGTGCCAGCAGTTTTCCAGGCTCTGGAAACACCATATATTTT. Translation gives CASSFPGSGNTIYF.

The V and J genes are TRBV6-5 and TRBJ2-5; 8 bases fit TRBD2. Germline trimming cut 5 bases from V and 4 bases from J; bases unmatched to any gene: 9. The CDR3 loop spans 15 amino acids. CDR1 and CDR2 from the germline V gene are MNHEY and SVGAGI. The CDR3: CASSKSLTSGETQYF. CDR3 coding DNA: TGTGCCAGCAGTAAATCCCTAACTAGCGGAGAGACCCAGTACTTC.

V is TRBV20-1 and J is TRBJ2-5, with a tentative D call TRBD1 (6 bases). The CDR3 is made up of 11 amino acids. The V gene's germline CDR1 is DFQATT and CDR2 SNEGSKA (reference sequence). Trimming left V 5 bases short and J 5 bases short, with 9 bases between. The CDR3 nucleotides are TGCAGTGCTTTAACAGGGGAGACCCAGTACTTC. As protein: CSALTGETQYF.

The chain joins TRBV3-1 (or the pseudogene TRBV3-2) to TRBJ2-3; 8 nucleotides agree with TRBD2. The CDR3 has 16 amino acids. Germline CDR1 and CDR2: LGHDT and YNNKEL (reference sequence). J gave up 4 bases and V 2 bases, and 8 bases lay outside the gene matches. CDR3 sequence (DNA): TGTGCCAGCAGCCAAAGAACGGGGGGGCCGTCAGATACGCAGTATTTT. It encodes CASSQRTGGPSDTQYF.

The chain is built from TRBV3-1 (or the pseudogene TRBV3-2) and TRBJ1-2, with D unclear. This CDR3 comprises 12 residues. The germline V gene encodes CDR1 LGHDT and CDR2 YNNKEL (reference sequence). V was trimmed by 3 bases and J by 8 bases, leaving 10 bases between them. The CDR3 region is CASSQSVYGYTF. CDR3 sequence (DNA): TGTGCCAGCAGCCAGTCGGTCTACGGCTACACCTTC.

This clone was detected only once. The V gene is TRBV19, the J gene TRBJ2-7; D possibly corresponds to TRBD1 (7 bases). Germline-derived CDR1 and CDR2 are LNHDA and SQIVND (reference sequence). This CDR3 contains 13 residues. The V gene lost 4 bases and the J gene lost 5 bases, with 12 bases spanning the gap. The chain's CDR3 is CASSTRGADEQYF. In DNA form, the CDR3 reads TGTGCCAGTAGTACCAGGGGGGCTGACGAGCAGTACTTC.

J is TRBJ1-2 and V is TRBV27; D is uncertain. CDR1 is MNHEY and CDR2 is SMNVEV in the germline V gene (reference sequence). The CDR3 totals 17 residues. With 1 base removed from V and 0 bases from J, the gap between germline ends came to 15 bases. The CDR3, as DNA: TGTGCCAGCAGTTTATTGGCCCTGCCGCCAGCTAACTATGGCTACACCTTC. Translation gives CASSLLALPPANYGYTF.

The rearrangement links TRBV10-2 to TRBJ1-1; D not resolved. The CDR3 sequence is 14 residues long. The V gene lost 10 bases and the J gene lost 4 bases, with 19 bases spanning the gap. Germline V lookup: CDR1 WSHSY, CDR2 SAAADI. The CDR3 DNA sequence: TGCGCCACCGCCCTTCCAGGAATCCGCACTGAAGCTTTCTTT. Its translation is CATALPGIRTEAFF.

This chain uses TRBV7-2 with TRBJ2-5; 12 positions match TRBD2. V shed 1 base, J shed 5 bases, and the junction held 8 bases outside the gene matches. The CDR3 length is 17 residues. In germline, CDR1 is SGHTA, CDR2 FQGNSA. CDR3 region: CASSLGTSGRSKETQYF. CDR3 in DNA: TGTGCCAGCAGCTTAGGAACTAGCGGGAGGTCCAAGGAGACCCAGTACTTC.

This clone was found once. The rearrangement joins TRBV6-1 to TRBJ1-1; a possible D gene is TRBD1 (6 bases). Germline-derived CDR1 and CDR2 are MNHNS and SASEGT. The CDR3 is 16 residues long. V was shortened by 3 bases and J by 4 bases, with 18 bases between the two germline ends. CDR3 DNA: TGTGCCAGCAGTGAGGATATCGGCCGAGGGGGCACTGAAGCTTTCTTT. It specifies CASSEDIGRGGTEAFF.

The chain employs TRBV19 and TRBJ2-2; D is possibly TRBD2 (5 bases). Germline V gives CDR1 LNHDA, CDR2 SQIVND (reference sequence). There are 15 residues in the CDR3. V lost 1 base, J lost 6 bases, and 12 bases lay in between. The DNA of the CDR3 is TGTGCCAGTAGTATAGGAGGGCCCGGGGCCGGGGAGCTGTTTTTT. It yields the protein CASSIGGPGAGELFF.

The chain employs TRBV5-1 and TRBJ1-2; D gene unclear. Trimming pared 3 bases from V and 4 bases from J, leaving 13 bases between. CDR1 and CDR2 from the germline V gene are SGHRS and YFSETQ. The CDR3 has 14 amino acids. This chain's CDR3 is CASSSPTRGYGYTF. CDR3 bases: TGCGCCAGCAGCTCGCCCACCCGGGGCTATGGCTACACCTTC.

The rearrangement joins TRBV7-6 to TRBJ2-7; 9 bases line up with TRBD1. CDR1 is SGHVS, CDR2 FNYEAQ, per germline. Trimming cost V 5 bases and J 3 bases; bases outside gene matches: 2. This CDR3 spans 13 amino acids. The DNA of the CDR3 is TGTGCCAGCAGCGCGACAGGGGGCTACGAGCAGTACTTC. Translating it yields CASSATGGYEQYF.

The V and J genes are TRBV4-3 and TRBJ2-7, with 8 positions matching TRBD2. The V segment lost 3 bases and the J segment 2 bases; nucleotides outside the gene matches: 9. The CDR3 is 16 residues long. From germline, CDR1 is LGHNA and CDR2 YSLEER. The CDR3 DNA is TGCGCCAGCAGCCACGCCGTACTAGCGGACCCCTACGAGCAGTACTTC. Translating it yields CASSHAVLADPYEQYF.

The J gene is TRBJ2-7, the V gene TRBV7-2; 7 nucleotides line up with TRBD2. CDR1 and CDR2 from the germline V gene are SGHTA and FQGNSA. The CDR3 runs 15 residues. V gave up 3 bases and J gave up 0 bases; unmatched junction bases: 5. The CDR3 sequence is CASSFGGTSSYEQYF. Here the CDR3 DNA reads TGTGCCAGCAGCTTCGGGGGGACCAGCTCCTACGAGCAGTACTTC.

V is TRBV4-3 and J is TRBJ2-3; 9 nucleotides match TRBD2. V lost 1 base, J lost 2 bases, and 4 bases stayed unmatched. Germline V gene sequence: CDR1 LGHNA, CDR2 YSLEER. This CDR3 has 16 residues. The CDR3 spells CASSQGAGGPTDTQYF. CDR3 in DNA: TGCGCCAGCAGCCAAGGGGCGGGAGGGCCCACAGATACGCAGTATTTT.

CDR3 sequence (DNA): TGTGCCAGCAGCTTACAGGAATACAATGAGCAGTTCTTC. Protein product: CASSLQEYNEQFF. This chain joins TRBV5-4 and TRBJ2-1; D may be TRBD1 (5 bases). The CDR3 extends over 13 amino acids. V was trimmed by 2 bases and J by 4 bases, leaving 7 bases between them. Germline CDR1 and CDR2: SGHNT and YYREEE (reference sequence).

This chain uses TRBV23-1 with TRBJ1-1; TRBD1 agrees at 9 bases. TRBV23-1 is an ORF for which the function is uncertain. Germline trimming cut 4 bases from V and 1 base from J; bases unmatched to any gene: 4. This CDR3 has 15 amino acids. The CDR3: CASSPGQGRNTEAFF. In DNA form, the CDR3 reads TGCGCCAGCAGTCCGGGACAGGGACGGAACACTGAAGCTTTCTTT.

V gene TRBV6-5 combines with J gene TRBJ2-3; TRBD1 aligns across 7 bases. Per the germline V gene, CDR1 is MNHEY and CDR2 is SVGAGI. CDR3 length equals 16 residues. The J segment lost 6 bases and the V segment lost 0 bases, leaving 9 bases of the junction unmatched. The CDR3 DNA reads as TGTGCCAGCAGTTACTCGAGGACAGGTGGAGTTGATACGCAGTATTTT. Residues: CASSYSRTGGVDTQYF.

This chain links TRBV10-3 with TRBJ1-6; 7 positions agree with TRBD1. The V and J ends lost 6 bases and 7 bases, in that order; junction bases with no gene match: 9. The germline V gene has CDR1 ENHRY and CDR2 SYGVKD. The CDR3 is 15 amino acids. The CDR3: CAIRTGTAKNSPLHF. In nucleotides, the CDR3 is TGTGCCATCAGAACCGGGACAGCCAAGAATTCACCCCTCCACTTT.

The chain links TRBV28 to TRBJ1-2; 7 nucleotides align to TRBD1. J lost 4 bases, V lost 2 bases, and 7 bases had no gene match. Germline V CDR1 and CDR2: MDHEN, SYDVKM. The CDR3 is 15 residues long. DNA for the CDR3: TGTGCCAGCAGTTTAGCGACAGGGAAAGTCTATGGCTACACCTTC. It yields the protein CASSLATGKVYGYTF.